This TCR beta chain is from a study of cytomegalovirus exposure and HLA in healthy donors. Researchers ran the PCR with 60 Vbeta and 13 Jbeta primers. Measured with immunoSEQ multiplex PCR; TCRdb has only the in-frame clones, and not every one. The sample shows 160,000 or so clones, roughly 77% of them seen only once. This clone was seen a few times. The germline gives CDR1 MDHEN, CDR2 SYDVKM. The CDR3 consists of 14 residues. V was clipped by 10 bases and J by 4 bases; unmatched bases: 9. V usage is TRBV28 and J usage is TRBJ2-1; TRBD1 matches at 8 bases. The sequence came from a man aged 25-45 years in good health and CMV-seropositive. The specimen was PBMCs. CDR3 sequence reads: CANRPGTGYNEQFF. In nucleotides, the CDR3 is TGTGCCAACAGACCCGGGACAGGTTACAATGAGCAGTTCTTC.